These 24 T cell receptor beta chains came from one sample sequenced in a study of PD-1 blockade in classical Hodgkin lymphoma. Using immunoSEQ multiplex PCR, the repertoire was profiled, and TCRdb retains in-frame clones only, with some absent. The sample carries fewer than 50,000 clones, about 90% recorded once. All trial patients relapsed after autologous stem cell transplantation. The sample here was peripheral blood mononuclear cells (PBMCs), taken at baseline. All receptors come from a human donor with classical Hodgkin lymphoma.

The chain has TRBV6-5 and TRBJ1-1; D is perhaps TRBD1 (6 bases). Germline V gene sequence: CDR1 MNHEY, CDR2 SVGAGI. CDR3 size: 14 residues. V was cut by 5 bases and J by 0 bases, with 10 bases left in between. CDR3 DNA sequence: TGTGCCAGCAGTCAAGGGACACTGAACACTGAAGCTTTCTTT. This codes for CASSQGTLNTEAFF.

This sequence joins TRBV23-1 and TRBJ2-3; D gene ambiguous. TRBV23-1 is an open reading frame whose function is uncertain. Trimming stripped 2 bases from V and 13 bases from J, with 10 bases between. The CDR3 consists of 11 residues. The CDR3 protein is CASSQEDPEYF. The CDR3 bases are TGCGCCAGCAGTCAAGAGGATCCCGAGTATTTT.

In this sample, this clone turned up once. V and J are TRBV7-2 and TRBJ1-1, with D unclear. Germline CDR1 and CDR2: SGHTA and FQGNSA. This CDR3 spans 13 amino acids. Trimming shortened V by 3 bases and J by 4 bases, and 9 bases separated the two germline ends. CDR3 region: CASSFSGSTEAFF. CDR3 coding DNA: TGTGCCAGCAGCTTCTCCGGCAGCACTGAAGCTTTCTTT.

The chain links TRBV7-3 to TRBJ2-3; 14 bases map to TRBD2. V was clipped by 5 bases and J by 5 bases; unmatched bases: 3. The germline CDR1 and CDR2 sequences are SGHTA and FQGTGA. The CDR3 extends over 15 amino acids. Written as DNA, the CDR3 is TGTGCCAGCAGCCGGGGACTAGCGGGGGTAGATACGCAGTATTTT. As protein: CASSRGLAGVDTQYF.

This chain connects TRBV29-1 to TRBJ2-3, with 15 positions matching TRBD2. V lost 4 bases and J lost 4; bases outside the gene matches: 9. This CDR3 region has 17 residues. The germline V gene encodes CDR1 SQVTM and CDR2 ANQGSEA. For the CDR3, the DNA is TGCAGCGTTGCCCAGGGACTAGCGGGAGGATTGGCAGATACGCAGTATTTT. Protein: CSVAQGLAGGLADTQYF.

The V call is TRBV6-6, the J call TRBJ1-5; D unclear. With 6 bases removed from V and 1 base from J, the gap between germline ends came to 10 bases. This CDR3 region has 14 residues. CDR1 MNHNY and CDR2 SVGAGI come from the germline V gene (reference sequence). The CDR3 here is CASSQLGSNQPQHF. The CDR3 coding sequence is TGTGCCAGCAGCCAACTAGGGAGCAATCAGCCCCAGCATTTT.

The chain is built from TRBV5-8 and TRBJ1-4; possibly TRBD1 for D (5 bases). V was pared by 4 bases and J by 8 bases, with 12 bases between. The CDR3 spans 13 residues. Germline lookup yields CDR1 SGHTS and CDR2 YDEGEE. Here the CDR3 DNA reads TGTGCCAGCAGCCGGGACTGGCACGAAAAACTGTTTTTT. This codes for CASSRDWHEKLFF.

This chain links TRBV15 with TRBJ2-7, with D perhaps matching TRBD1 (6 bases). In germline, CDR1 is LNHNV, CDR2 YYDKDF (reference sequence). This CDR3 contains 15 residues. V lost 0 bases to trimming and J lost 4 bases, with 13 bases between them. CDR3 loop: CATSRDGGAAYEQYF. As DNA, the CDR3 is TGTGCCACCAGCAGAGATGGGGGCGCTGCGTACGAGCAGTACTTC.

This chain uses TRBV6-1 with TRBJ2-1; D is undetermined. Germline V gene lookup returns CDR1 MNHNS and CDR2 SASEGT. CDR3 size: 16 residues. V was trimmed by 2 bases and J by 3 bases, leaving 14 bases between them. CDR3 sequence (DNA): TGTGCCAGCAGTGAAAGGGCACTTTTCTTCTACAATGAGCAGTTCTTC. Translation: CASSERALFFYNEQFF.

The V call is TRBV18, the J call TRBJ2-2; 11 bases map to TRBD2. Germline lookup yields CDR1 KGHSH and CDR2 LQKENI. This CDR3 comprises 17 residues. V was pared by 3 bases and J by 1 base, with 4 bases of the junction left unmatched. The CDR3 DNA follows: TGTGCCAGCTCACCTGGACTAGCGGGTCTGAACACCGGGGAGCTGTTTTTT. Its protein is CASSPGLAGLNTGELFF.

The chain joins TRBV7-6 to TRBJ2-7, with 8 bases lining up with TRBD2. The CDR3 is made up of 18 amino acids. Germline V gene sequence: CDR1 SGHVS, CDR2 FNYEAQ. Losses at the gene ends were 2 bases for V and 1 base for J; bases not matched to a gene: 13. CDR3 sequence reads: CASSLLPSGSTESYEQYF. CDR3 in DNA: TGTGCCAGCAGCTTATTACCCAGCGGGAGTACCGAGTCCTACGAGCAGTACTTC.

This chain connects TRBV2 to TRBJ2-5, with 8 bases identical to TRBD1. This CDR3 comprises 14 residues. CDR1 SNHLY and CDR2 FYNNEI come from the germline V gene. V trimming: 8 bases; J trimming: 4 bases; junction bases outside the gene matches: 9. The CDR3 protein is CASPGQGRRETQYF. In nucleotides, the CDR3 is TGTGCCAGCCCTGGACAGGGAAGGAGAGAGACCCAGTACTTC.

The CDR3 sequence: CASNPGILTDTQYF. The CDR3 DNA reads TGTGCCAGCAACCCGGGAATTCTCACAGATACGCAGTATTTT. V gene TRBV7-8 combines with J gene TRBJ2-3; the D gene is possibly TRBD2 (5 bases). The CDR3 is made up of 14 amino acids. Trimming removed 7 bases from V and 2 bases from J, with 13 bases in between. Germline CDR1 is SGHVS and CDR2 is FQNEAQ. Drawing the rest from reference TRBV7-8 and TRBJ2-3, the complete variable domain is GAGVSQSPRYKVAKRGQDVALRCDPISGHVSLFWYQQALGQGPEFLTYFQNEAQLDKSGLPSDRFFAERPEGSVSTLKIQRTQQEDSAVYLCASNPGILTDTQYFGPGTRLTVL.

This chain uses TRBV15 with TRBJ2-5; 10 bases match TRBD1. Germline V gene data show CDR1 as LNHNV and CDR2 as YYDKDF (reference sequence). The CDR3 totals 14 residues. Unmatched junction bases numbered 1, after V lost 6 bases and J lost 0 bases. The CDR3 protein is CATRGQGNQETQYF. The CDR3 region has the DNA TGTGCCACCAGGGGACAGGGGAACCAAGAGACCCAGTACTTC.

The V call is TRBV2, the J call TRBJ2-7, with D maybe TRBD2 (6 bases). The V end was cut by 5 bases, the J end by 2 bases, with 16 bases between. The CDR3 is 15 residues long. Germline V gene lookup returns CDR1 SNHLY and CDR2 FYNNEI. In nucleotides, the CDR3 is TGTGCCAGCAGTCCCGGAGGTAGCGGAGCCTACGAGCAGTACTTC. Protein product: CASSPGGSGAYEQYF.

This chain joins TRBV9 and TRBJ1-1; no clear D gene. V was cut by 0 bases and J by 0 bases, with 6 bases left in between. This CDR3 has 14 amino acids. Germline CDR1 reads SGDLS; CDR2 reads YYNGEE. CDR3 nucleotide sequence: TGTGCCAGCAGCGTAGGTCGGATGAACACTGAAGCTTTCTTT. Translating gives CASSVGRMNTEAFF.

This clone was observed once. V gene TRBV27 combines with J gene TRBJ2-1; 15 nucleotides match TRBD2. V lost 1 base, J lost 15 bases, and 4 bases stayed unmatched. This CDR3 spans 14 amino acids. Germline V lookup: CDR1 MNHEY, CDR2 SMNVEV (reference sequence). This CDR3 is CASSLFGLAGGRFF. The CDR3, as DNA: TGTGCCAGCAGTTTATTCGGACTAGCGGGGGGGCGGTTCTTC.

The rearrangement joins TRBV7-3 to TRBJ2-3; 7 nucleotides agree with TRBD1. The ends lost 0 bases at V and 1 base at J; junction bases unmatched: 1. The CDR3 loop spans 15 amino acids. Per germline, CDR1 SGHTA and CDR2 FQGTGA. In DNA form, the CDR3 reads TGTGCCAGCAGCTTAACCGGGACAGGCACAGATACGCAGTATTTT. It yields the protein CASSLTGTGTDTQYF.

This clone occurred once. This rearrangement joins TRBV7-3 to TRBJ1-1; D is uncertain. The CDR3 spans 15 residues. The ends were cut back, 0 bases at V and 1 base at J, with 9 bases in the middle. CDR1 and CDR2 (germline): SGHTA, FQGTGA. CDR3 sequence reads: CASSLTAGKNTEAFF. CDR3 coding DNA: TGTGCCAGCAGCTTAACAGCGGGGAAGAACACTGAAGCTTTCTTT.

This chain joins TRBV10-1 and TRBJ2-5; no reliable D call. This CDR3 is 15 amino acids long. The V end lost 4 bases, the J end lost 1 base, and 13 bases lay between the germline ends. CDR1 is WNHNN, CDR2 SYGVQD, per germline (reference sequence). The CDR3 sequence: CASSGTGRGQETQYF. CDR3 in DNA: TGCGCCAGCAGTGGCACCGGACGCGGCCAAGAGACCCAGTACTTC.

V usage is TRBV10-3 and J usage is TRBJ2-7; the D call may be TRBD1 or TRBD2 (6 bases each). Trimming left V 10 bases short and J 3 bases short, with 19 bases between. Germline loops: CDR1 ENHRY, CDR2 SYGVKD. The CDR3 extends over 14 amino acids. Here the CDR3 DNA reads TGTGCCAGCAGGAGAGGGGGGCTAAACTACGAGCAGTACTTC. Protein product: CASRRGGLNYEQYF.

J is TRBJ2-7 and V is TRBV27, with 12 positions matching TRBD2. The J segment lost 2 bases and the V segment lost 5 bases, leaving 1 base of the junction unmatched. CDR1 is MNHEY and CDR2 is SMNVEV in the germline V gene (reference sequence). The CDR3 has 14 residues. DNA for the CDR3: TGTGCCAGCAGTAGGACTAGCGGGACCTACGAGCAGTACTTC. Its protein is CASSRTSGTYEQYF.

The V and J genes are TRBV19 and TRBJ2-7, with no clear D. Trimming left V 5 bases short and J 2 bases short, with 16 bases between. Germline V gene lookup returns CDR1 LNHDA and CDR2 SQIVND (reference sequence). CDR3 length: 15 amino acids. In DNA, the CDR3 is TGTGCCAGTAGTGTCGGACCACCCGACCCCTACGAGCAGTACTTC. Encoded protein: CASSVGPPDPYEQYF.

In this sample, this clone turned up once. The V gene is TRBV19, the J gene TRBJ2-1; D call uncertain. The germline V gene encodes CDR1 LNHDA and CDR2 SQIVND (reference sequence). Trimming removed 0 bases from V and 3 bases from J, with 9 bases in between. The CDR3 runs 15 residues. CDR3 coding DNA: TGTGCCAGTAGTATAGAAGTCTCGGTCTACAATGAGCAGTTCTTC. Its translation: CASSIEVSVYNEQFF.